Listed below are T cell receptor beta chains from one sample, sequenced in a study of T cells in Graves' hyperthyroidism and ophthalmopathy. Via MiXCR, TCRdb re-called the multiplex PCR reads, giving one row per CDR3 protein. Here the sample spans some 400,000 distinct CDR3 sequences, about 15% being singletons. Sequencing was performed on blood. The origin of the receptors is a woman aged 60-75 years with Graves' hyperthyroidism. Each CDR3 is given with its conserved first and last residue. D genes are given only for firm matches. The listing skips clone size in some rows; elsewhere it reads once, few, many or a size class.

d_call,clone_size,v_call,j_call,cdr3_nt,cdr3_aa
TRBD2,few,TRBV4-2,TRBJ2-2,TGTGCCAGCAGCCCAGCGGGGCCCAGCGGGAAGTTGACCGGGGAGCTGTTTTTT,CASSPAGPSGKLTGELFF
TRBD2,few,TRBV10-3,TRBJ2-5,TGTGCCATCAGTGGTTCTAGCGGGGTTCAAGAGACCCAGTACTTC,CAISGSSGVQETQYF
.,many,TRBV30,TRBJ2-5,TGTGCCTGGAGTGCGGTTAGTAGTGAGACCCAGTACTTC,CAWSAVSSETQYF
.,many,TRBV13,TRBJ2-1,TGTGCCAGCAGCTTAAGTGCTAGCAGGGGTGAGCAGTTCTTC,CASSLSASRGEQFF
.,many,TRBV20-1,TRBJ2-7,TGCAGTGCTAGAGTGGGTATCTACGAGCAGTACTTC,CSARVGIYEQYF
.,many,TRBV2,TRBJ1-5,TGTGCCAGCAGTGCGATGTCAGGGAGATATAGCAATCAGCCCCAGCATTTT,CASSAMSGRYSNQPQHF
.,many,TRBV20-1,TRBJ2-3,TGCAGTGCTAGAGACTTTGATACGCAGTATTTT,CSARDFDTQYF
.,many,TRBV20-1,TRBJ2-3,TGCAGTGCTAGAGATCTTCTAGCTATGGCAGATACGCAGTATTTT,CSARDLLAMADTQYF
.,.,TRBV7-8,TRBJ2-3,TGTGCCAGCAGCTCCTACCGGGACAACACAGATACGCAGTATTTT,CASSSYRDNTDTQYF
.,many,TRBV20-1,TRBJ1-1,TGCAGTGCTAGAGATCCCACAGAGAACACTGAAGCTTTCTTT,CSARDPTENTEAFF
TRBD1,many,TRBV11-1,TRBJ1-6,TGTGCCAGCAGTGGCGGAAGGGGGCTCGGTTCACCCCTCCACTTT,CASSGGRGLGSPLHF
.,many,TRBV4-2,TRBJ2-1,TGTGCCAGCAGCCAGTCGGAGGGCCAGTCCTACAATGAGCAGTTCTTC,CASSQSEGQSYNEQFF
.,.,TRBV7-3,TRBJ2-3,TGTGCCAGCAGCTTAACTGCTTCAGATACGCAGTATTTT,CASSLTASDTQYF
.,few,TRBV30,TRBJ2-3,TGTGCCTGGAAAGCAGCCGGGAGTCCAGATACGCAGTATTTT,CAWKAAGSPDTQYF
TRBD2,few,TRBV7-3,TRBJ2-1,TGTGCCAGCAGCTTAGGTGGGGCGGGAGGGCACAATGAGCAGTTCTTC,CASSLGGAGGHNEQFF
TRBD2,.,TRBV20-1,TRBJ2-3,TGCAGTGCTAGAGATCTAACCGGACTAGCGGCGACAGATACGCAGTATTTT,CSARDLTGLAATDTQYF
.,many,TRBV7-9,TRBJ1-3,TGTGCCAGCAGCTCGAGCGAGTATGGAAACACCATATATTTT,CASSSSEYGNTIYF
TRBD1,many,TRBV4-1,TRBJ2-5,TGCGCCAGCAGCCCAGGGACAGGGGGACGGGAGACCCAGTACTTC,CASSPGTGGRETQYF
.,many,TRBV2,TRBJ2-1,TGTGCCAGCAGTGATCCTGCGGGCCTTTACAATGAGCAGTTCTTC,CASSDPAGLYNEQFF
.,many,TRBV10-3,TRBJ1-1,TGTGCCATCAGTGAATGGCGAAATGAAGCTTTCTTT,CAISEWRNEAFF
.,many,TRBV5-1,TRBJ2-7,TGCGCCAGCAGCTTCGGACAGCCTCCCGAGCAGTACTTC,CASSFGQPPEQYF
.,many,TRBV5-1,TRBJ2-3,TGCGCCAGCAGCACTCAGCCCCGCCGGCTAGCGAGACCCTCTAGCACAGATACGCAGTATTTT,CASSTQPRRLARPSSTDTQYF
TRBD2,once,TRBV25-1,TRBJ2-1,TGTGCCAGCAGTGATTTGGGAGGGTTGGATGAGCAGTTCTTC,CASSDLGGLDEQFF
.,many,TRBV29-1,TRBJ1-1,TGCAGCGTTGACCCTCAAACAGGGTTGAGCACTGAAGCTTTCTTT,CSVDPQTGLSTEAFF
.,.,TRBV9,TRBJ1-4,TGTGCCAGCAGCGTATATCAGGGGACGGGTGAAAAACTGTTTTTT,CASSVYQGTGEKLFF
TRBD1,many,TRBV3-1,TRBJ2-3,TGTGCCAGCAGCCAAGACAGGGGGAGTGCAGATACGCAGTATTTT,CASSQDRGSADTQYF